This TCR beta chain was found in a study of blood T cell repertoires in COVID-19. Study context: Collection of acute and convalescent COVID-19 samples took place in the United States, Italy and Spain. The cDNA or gDNA used as material had been derived from T cells, B-cell-depleted T cells, or PBMCs.

Method: immunoSEQ multiplex PCR; TCRdb's copy keeps in-frame clones and lacks some. The data hold tens of thousands of clones, with 91% observed a single time. The CDR3 loop spans 14 amino acids. CDR1 LGHDT and CDR2 YNNKEL come from the germline V gene (reference sequence). Trimming took 8 bases from V and 2 from J, leaving 10 bases between them. This clonotype originated in a human donor with active COVID-19. The donor label of this sample is uncertain. The chain combines TRBV3-1 (or the pseudogene TRBV3-2) with TRBJ2-6, with a weak D call TRBD1 (6 bases). The specimen sequenced was peripheral blood. The DNA of the CDR3 is TGTGCCAGCTCAGGGGTCGCTGGGGCCAACGTCCTGACTTTC. Encoded protein: CASSGVAGANVLTF.